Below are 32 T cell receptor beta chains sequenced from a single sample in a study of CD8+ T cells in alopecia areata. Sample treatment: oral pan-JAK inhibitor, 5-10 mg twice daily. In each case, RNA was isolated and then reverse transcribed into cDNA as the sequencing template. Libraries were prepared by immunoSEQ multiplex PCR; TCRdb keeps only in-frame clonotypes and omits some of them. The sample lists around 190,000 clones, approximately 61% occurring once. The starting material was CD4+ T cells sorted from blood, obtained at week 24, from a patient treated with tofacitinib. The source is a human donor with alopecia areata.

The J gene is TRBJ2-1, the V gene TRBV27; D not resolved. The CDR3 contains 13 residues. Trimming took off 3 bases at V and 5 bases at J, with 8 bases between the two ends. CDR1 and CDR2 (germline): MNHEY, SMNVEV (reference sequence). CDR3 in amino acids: CASSFVTDNEQFF. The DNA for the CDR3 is TGTGCCAGCAGTTTTGTTACGGACAATGAGCAGTTCTTC.

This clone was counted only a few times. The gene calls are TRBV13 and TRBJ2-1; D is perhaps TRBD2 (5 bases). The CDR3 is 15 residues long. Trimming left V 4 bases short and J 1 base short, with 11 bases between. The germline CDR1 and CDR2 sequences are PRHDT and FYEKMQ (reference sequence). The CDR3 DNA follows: TGTGCCAGCAGCTCCTCTAGCATTTCCTACAATGAGCAGTTCTTC. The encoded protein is CASSSSSISYNEQFF. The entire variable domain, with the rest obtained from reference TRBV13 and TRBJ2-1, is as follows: AAGVIQSPRHLIKEKRETATLKCYPIPRHDTVYWYQQGPGQDPQFLISFYEKMQSDKGSIPDRFSAQQFSDYHSELNMSSLELGDSALYFCASSSSSISYNEQFFGPGTRLTVL.

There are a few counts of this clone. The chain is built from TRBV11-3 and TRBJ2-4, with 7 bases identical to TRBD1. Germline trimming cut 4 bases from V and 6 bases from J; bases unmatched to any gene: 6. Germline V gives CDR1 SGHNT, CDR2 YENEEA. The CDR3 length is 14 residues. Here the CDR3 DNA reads TGTGCCAGCAGCTCCCGACAGGGTGGAAACATTCAGTACTTC. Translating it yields CASSSRQGGNIQYF.

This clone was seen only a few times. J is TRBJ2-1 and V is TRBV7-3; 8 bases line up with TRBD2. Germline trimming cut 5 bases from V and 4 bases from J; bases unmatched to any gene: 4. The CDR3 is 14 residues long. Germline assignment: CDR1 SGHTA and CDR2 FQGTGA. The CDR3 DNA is TGTGCCAGCAGCGCGGGAGGTATATACAATGAGCAGTTCTTC. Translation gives CASSAGGIYNEQFF.

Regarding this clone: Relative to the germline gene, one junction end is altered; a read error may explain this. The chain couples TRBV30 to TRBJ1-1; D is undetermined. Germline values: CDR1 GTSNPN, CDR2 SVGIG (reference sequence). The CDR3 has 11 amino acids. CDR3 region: CAWSDRLESFF. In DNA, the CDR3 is TGTGCCTGGAGTGACAGACTTGAATCTTTCTTT.

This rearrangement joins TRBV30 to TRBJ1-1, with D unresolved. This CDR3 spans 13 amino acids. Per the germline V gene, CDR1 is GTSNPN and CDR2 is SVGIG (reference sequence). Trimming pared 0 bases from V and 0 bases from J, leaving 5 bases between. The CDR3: CAWSVDVNTEAFF. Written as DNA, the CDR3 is TGTGCCTGGAGTGTGGACGTGAACACTGAAGCTTTCTTT.

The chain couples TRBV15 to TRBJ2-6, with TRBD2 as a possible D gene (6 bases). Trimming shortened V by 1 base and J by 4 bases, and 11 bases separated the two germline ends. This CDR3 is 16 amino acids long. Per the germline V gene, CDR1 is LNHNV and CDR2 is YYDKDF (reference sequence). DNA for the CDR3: TGTGCCACCAGCAGAGGAGCGGCGGGGGGGGCCAACGTCCTGACTTTC. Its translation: CATSRGAAGGANVLTF.

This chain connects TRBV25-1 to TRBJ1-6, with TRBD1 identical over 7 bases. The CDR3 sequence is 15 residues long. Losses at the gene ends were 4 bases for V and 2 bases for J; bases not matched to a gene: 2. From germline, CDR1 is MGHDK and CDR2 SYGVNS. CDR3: CASSVGTAYNSPLHF. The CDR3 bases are TGTGCCAGCAGTGTTGGGACAGCCTATAATTCACCCCTCCACTTT.

Here the CDR3 reads CASGSGPRENEQFF. The CDR3 coding sequence is TGCGCCAGCGGTTCGGGCCCTCGGGAGAATGAGCAGTTCTTC. The V and J genes are TRBV5-1 and TRBJ2-1, with D possibly matching TRBD2 (6 bases). V shed 7 bases and J shed 7 bases, with 18 bases lying between them. The CDR3 extends over 14 amino acids. Germline loops: CDR1 SGHRS, CDR2 YFSETQ.

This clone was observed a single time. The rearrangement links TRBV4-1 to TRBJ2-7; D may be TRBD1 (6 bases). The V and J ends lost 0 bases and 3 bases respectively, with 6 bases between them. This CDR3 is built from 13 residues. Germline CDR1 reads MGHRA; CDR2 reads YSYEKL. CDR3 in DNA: TGCGCCAGCAGCCAAGAAGGGGGCTACGAGCAGTACTTC. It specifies CASSQEGGYEQYF.

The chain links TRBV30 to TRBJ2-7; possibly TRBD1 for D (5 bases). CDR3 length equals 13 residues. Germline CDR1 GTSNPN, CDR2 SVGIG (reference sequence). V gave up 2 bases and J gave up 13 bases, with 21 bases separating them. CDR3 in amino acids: CAWSTHIGAAEYF. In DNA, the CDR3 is TGTGCCTGGAGTACACACATAGGGGCAGCCGAATACTTC.

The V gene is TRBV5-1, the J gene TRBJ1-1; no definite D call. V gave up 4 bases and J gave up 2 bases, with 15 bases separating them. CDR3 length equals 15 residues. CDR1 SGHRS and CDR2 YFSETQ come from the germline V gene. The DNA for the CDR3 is TGCGCCAGCAGCCCCGCGGGCGAGAAAAACACTGAAGCTTTCTTT. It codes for CASSPAGEKNTEAFF.

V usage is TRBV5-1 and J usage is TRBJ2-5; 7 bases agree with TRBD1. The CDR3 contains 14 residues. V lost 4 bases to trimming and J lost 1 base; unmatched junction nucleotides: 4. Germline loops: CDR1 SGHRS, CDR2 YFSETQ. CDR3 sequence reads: CASSVRDSQETQYF. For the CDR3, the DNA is TGCGCCAGCAGCGTCCGGGACAGCCAAGAGACCCAGTACTTC. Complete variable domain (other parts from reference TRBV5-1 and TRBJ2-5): KAGVTQTPRYLIKTRGQQVTLSCSPISGHRSVSWYQQTPGQGLQFLFEYFSETQRNKGNFPGRFSGRQFSNSRSEMNVSTLELGDSALYLCASSVRDSQETQYFGPGTRLLVL.

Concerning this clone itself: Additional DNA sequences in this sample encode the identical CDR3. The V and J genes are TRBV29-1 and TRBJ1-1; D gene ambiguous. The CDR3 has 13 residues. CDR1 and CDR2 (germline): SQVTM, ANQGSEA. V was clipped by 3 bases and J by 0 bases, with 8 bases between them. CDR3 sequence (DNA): TGCAGCGTTGAGGGCAGGTTGAACACTGAAGCTTTCTTT. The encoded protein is CSVEGRLNTEAFF.

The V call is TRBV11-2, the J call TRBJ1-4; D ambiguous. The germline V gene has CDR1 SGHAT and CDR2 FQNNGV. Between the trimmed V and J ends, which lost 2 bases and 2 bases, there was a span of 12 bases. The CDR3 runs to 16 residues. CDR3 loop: CASSLTLGSTNEKLFF. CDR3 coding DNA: TGTGCCAGCAGCTTAACTTTGGGCAGCACTAATGAAAAACTGTTTTTT. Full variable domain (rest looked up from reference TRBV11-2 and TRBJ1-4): EAGVAQSPRYKIIEKRQSVAFWCNPISGHATLYWYQQILGQGPKLLIQFQNNGVVDDSQLPKDRFSAERLKGVDSTLKIQPAKLEDSAVYLCASSLTLGSTNEKLFFGSGTQLSVL.

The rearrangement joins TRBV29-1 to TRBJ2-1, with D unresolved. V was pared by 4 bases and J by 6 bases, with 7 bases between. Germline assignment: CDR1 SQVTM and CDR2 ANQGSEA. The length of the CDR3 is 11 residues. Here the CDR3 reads CSVVFRNEQFF. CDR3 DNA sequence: TGCAGCGTTGTTTTCCGCAATGAGCAGTTCTTC.

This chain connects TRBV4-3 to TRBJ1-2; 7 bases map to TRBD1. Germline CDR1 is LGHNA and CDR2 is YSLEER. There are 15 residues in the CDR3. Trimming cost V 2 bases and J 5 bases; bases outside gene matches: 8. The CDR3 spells CASSQFTGVGYGYTF. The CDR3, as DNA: TGCGCCAGCAGCCAATTTACAGGGGTGGGGTATGGCTACACCTTC.

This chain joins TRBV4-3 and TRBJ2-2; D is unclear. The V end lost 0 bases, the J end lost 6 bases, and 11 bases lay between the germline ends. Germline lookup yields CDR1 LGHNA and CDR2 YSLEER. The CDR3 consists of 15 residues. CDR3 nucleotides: TGCGCCAGCAGCCAAGATCCAAGGGCTGCCGGGGAGCTGTTTTTT. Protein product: CASSQDPRAAGELFF.

The CDR3 region has the DNA TGTGCCAGCAGCAGTGACAGGGGAGTTGGAGAGACCCAGTACTTC. This gives the protein CASSSDRGVGETQYF. The chain is built from TRBV14 and TRBJ2-5, with 8 nucleotides matching TRBD1. CDR1 is SGHDN, CDR2 FVKESK, per germline. The CDR3 is 15 residues long. Trimming at V came to 5 bases and at J to 4 bases, leaving 9 bases not matched to a gene.

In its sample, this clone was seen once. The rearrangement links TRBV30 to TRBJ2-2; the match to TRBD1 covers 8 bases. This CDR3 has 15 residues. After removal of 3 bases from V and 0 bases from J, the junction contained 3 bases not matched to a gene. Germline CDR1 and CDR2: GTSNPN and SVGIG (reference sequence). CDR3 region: CAWRGQGTNTGELFF. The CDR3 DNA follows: TGTGCCTGGAGAGGACAGGGTACGAACACCGGGGAGCTGTTTTTT.

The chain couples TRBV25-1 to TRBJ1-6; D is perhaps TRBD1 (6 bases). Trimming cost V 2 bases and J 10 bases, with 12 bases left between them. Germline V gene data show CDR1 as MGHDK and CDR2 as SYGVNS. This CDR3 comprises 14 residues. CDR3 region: CASSEPGGGSPLHF. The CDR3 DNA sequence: TGTGCCAGCAGTGAACCGGGGGGCGGGTCACCCCTCCACTTT.

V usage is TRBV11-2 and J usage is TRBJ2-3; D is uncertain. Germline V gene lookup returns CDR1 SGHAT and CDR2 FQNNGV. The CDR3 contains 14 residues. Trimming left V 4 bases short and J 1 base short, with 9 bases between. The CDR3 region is CASSSFDGTDTQYF. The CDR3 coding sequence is TGTGCCAGCAGCTCCTTCGACGGCACAGATACGCAGTATTTT.

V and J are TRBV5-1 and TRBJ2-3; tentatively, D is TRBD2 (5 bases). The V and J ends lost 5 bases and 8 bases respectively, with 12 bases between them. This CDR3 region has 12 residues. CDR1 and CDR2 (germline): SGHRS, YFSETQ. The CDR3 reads CASSNYEGTQYF. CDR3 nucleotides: TGCGCCAGCAGTAACTACGAGGGTACGCAGTATTTT. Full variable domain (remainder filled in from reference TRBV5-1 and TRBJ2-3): KAGVTQTPRYLIKTRGQQVTLSCSPISGHRSVSWYQQTPGQGLQFLFEYFSETQRNKGNFPGRFSGRQFSNSRSEMNVSTLELGDSALYLCASSNYEGTQYFGPGTRLTVL.

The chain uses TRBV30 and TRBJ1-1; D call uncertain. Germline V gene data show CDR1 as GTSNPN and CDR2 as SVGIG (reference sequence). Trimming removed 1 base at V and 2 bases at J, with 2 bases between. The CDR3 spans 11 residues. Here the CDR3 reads CAWSDNTEAFF. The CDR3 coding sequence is TGTGCCTGGAGTGATAACACTGAAGCTTTCTTT.

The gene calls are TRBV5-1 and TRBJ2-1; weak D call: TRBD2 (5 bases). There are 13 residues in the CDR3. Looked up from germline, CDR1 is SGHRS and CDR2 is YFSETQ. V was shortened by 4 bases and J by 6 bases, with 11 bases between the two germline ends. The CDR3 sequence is CASSREFSNEQFF. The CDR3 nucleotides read TGCGCCAGCAGCCGGGAATTTTCCAATGAGCAGTTCTTC. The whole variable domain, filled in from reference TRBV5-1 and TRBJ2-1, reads KAGVTQTPRYLIKTRGQQVTLSCSPISGHRSVSWYQQTPGQGLQFLFEYFSETQRNKGNFPGRFSGRQFSNSRSEMNVSTLELGDSALYLCASSREFSNEQFFGPGTRLTVL.

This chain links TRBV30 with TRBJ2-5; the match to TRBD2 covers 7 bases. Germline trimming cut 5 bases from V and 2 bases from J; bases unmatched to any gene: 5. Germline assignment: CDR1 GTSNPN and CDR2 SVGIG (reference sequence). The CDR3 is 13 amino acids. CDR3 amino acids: CAWDSGRQETQYF. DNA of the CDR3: TGTGCCTGGGATAGCGGGCGACAAGAGACCCAGTACTTC.

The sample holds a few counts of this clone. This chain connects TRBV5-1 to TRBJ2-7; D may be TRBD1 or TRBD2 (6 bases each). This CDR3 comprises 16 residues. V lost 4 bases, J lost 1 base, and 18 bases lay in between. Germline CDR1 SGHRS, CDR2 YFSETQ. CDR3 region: CASSIMIGGLSYEQYF. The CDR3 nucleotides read TGCGCCAGCAGCATAATGATCGGGGGCCTTTCCTACGAGCAGTACTTC.

The CDR3 coding sequence is TGTGCCTGGAACTACAGGGGGCCCGAAGTTGAAGCTTTCTTT. Protein sequence: CAWNYRGPEVEAFF. This chain joins TRBV30 and TRBJ1-1; 9 bases match TRBD1. Looked up from germline, CDR1 is GTSNPN and CDR2 is SVGIG (reference sequence). This CDR3 is 14 amino acids long. V lost 4 bases, J lost 7 bases, and 10 bases stayed unmatched.

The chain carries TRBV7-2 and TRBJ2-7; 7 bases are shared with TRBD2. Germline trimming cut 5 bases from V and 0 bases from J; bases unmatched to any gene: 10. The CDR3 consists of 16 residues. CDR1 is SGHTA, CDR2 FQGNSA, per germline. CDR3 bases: TGTGCCAGCAGCCCCGCTCTAGCGGTTAGCTCCTACGAGCAGTACTTC. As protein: CASSPALAVSSYEQYF.

The CDR3 bases are TGTGCCAGCAGTTACTCGGTAGACAGGGTTGATGAGCAGTTCTTC. Its translation: CASSYSVDRVDEQFF. This chain links TRBV6-5 with TRBJ2-1; 7 nucleotides agree with TRBD1. The ends lost 0 bases at V and 8 bases at J; junction bases unmatched: 7. The length of the CDR3 is 15 residues. CDR1 and CDR2 from the germline V gene are MNHEY and SVGAGI.

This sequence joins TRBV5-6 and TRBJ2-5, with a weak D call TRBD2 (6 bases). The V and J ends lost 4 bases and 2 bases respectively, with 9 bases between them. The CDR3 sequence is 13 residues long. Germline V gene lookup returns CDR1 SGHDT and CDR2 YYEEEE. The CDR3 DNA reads TGTGCCAGCAGCGTAGCGGTTCAAGAGACCCAGTACTTC. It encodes CASSVAVQETQYF.

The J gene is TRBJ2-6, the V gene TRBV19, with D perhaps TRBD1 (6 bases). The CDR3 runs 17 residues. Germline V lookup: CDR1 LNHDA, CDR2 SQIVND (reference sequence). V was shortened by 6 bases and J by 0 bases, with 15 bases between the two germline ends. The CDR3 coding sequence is TGTGCCAGTAGCACATCCGGACAGCACTCTGGGGCCAACGTCCTGACTTTC. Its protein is CASSTSGQHSGANVLTF.